This T cell receptor beta chain derives from a study of cytomegalovirus exposure and HLA in healthy donors. The study's findings and limits: Testing in vitro showed a few CMV-associated chains specific for CMV antigens. Later analysis found that TCR beta chains associated with HLA were more clonally expanded than other, equally common chains. As was reported, the classifier diagnosed cytomegalovirus status with high specificity and sensitivity.

With 60 Vbeta and 13 Jbeta primers, the PCR was carried out. Clones were sequenced by immunoSEQ multiplex PCR, and TCRdb holds only the in-frame ones, with some missing. The repertoire consists of about 120,000 clones, with around 70% occurring once and the leading ten covering around 7.2%. With 1 base clipped from V and 9 bases from J, the junction kept 8 bases outside the gene matches. There are 15 residues in the CDR3. Germline values: CDR1 SGHDT, CDR2 YYEEEE. A note on this clone: Its specificity is unknown.

This clonotype was sampled from a male donor in good health and CMV-seronegative. The genes are TRBV5-6 and TRBJ1-3; 9 bases map to TRBD1. Specimen: PBMCs. CDR3 region: CASSLRGQGGVTIYF. The CDR3 DNA follows: TGTGCCAGCAGCTTGAGGGGACAGGGAGGAGTCACCATATATTTT.